One sample yielded the 9 T cell receptor beta chains listed below, sequenced in a study of beta chain features in type 1 diabetes. Their target antigens are unknown. Regarding the study as a whole: Shortening that was moderate but significant affected the TCRB CDR3s of Type 1 diabetes patients in all four CD4+ subsets.

Investigators reverse transcribed all isolated RNA, so they sequenced expressed TCRB transcripts. Sequenced by immunoSEQ multiplex PCR; TCRdb stores in-frame clones only, minus some. The profile shows some 360,000 clones, over 9% of them singletons. The sequenced material came from central memory CD4+ T cells from blood. Receptors were obtained from a man younger than 40 with type 1 diabetes.

Ten or more counts support this clone. The V gene is TRBV5-1, the J gene TRBJ2-7, with D possibly being TRBD1 or TRBD2 (5 bases each). Germline lookup yields CDR1 SGHRS and CDR2 YFSETQ. The CDR3 is made up of 12 amino acids. V lost 2 bases and J lost 4, with 7 bases in between. The CDR3 region has the DNA TGCGCCAGCAGCTTTGGGGGATACGAGCAGTACTTC. Its translation: CASSFGGYEQYF. Drawing the rest from reference TRBV5-1 and TRBJ2-7, the complete variable domain is KAGVTQTPRYLIKTRGQQVTLSCSPISGHRSVSWYQQTPGQGLQFLFEYFSETQRNKGNFPGRFSGRQFSNSRSEMNVSTLELGDSALYLCASSFGGYEQYFGPGTRLTVT.

This chain uses TRBV13 with TRBJ2-1, with 7 bases identical to TRBD1. V lost 3 bases to trimming and J lost 6 bases; unmatched junction nucleotides: 5. CDR3 length: 14 amino acids. Germline-derived CDR1 and CDR2 are PRHDT and FYEKMQ (reference sequence). The CDR3: CASSFRQGINEQFF. Here the CDR3 DNA reads TGTGCCAGCAGCTTCAGACAGGGAATCAATGAGCAGTTCTTC.

This clone was seen repeatedly, ten times or more. The chain couples TRBV29-1 to TRBJ2-3; 10 bases agree with TRBD2. The CDR3 runs to 14 residues. Germline-derived CDR1 and CDR2 are SQVTM and ANQGSEA. With V trimmed by 6 bases and J by 5 bases, 8 bases remained unmatched. CDR3 in amino acids: CSVPLAGTGDTQYF. The CDR3 DNA sequence: TGCAGCGTCCCACTAGCGGGAACCGGAGATACGCAGTATTTT.

In its sample, this clone was seen once. This same CDR3 is encoded by further DNA sequences in the sample. The chain recombines TRBV7-2 with TRBJ2-7; D perhaps matches TRBD2 (7 bases). There are 16 residues in the CDR3. In germline, CDR1 is SGHTA, CDR2 FQGNSA. The V end was cut by 1 base, the J end by 5 bases, with 18 bases between. The CDR3, as DNA: TGTGCCAGCAGCTTAGGGGGGGGCAGAGCAATGGACGAGCAGTACTTC. Encoded protein: CASSLGGGRAMDEQYF. The full variable domain, in which reference TRBV7-2 and TRBJ2-7 provide the parts outside the CDR3, is GAGVSQSPSNKVTEKGKDVELRCDPISGHTALYWYRQSLGQGLEFLIYFQGNSAPDKSGLPSDRFSAERTGGSVSTLTIQRTQQEDSAVYLCASSLGGGRAMDEQYFGPGTRLTVT.

There are a few counts of this clone. This chain joins TRBV7-2 and TRBJ2-4; either TRBD1 or TRBD2 may fit D (6 bases each). The CDR3 has 13 amino acids. Germline V gene lookup returns CDR1 SGHTA and CDR2 FQGNSA. V dropped 5 bases and J dropped 8 bases, with 13 bases sitting between them. CDR3 residues: CASSRSEGDIQYF. The CDR3 coding sequence is TGTGCCAGCAGCCGATCGGAGGGGGACATTCAGTACTTC.

This clone was detected only a few times. The chain has TRBV10-2 and TRBJ1-1; a weak D match, TRBD1 (5 bases). Germline-derived CDR1 and CDR2 are WSHSY and SAAADI. The V end was cut by 2 bases, the J end by 5 bases, with 12 bases between. This CDR3 comprises 14 residues. The CDR3: CASSETFEGTEAFF. The CDR3 nucleotides read TGCGCCAGCAGTGAGACCTTCGAGGGGACTGAAGCTTTCTTT.

This sequence joins TRBV19 and TRBJ2-7, with unresolved D. Germline CDR1 and CDR2: LNHDA and SQIVND (reference sequence). The CDR3 length is 13 residues. With 4 bases removed from V and 1 base from J, the gap between germline ends came to 8 bases. The CDR3 here is CASSRPGSYEQYF. The CDR3 DNA reads as TGTGCCAGTAGTAGGCCCGGTTCCTACGAGCAGTACTTC.

J is TRBJ2-5 and V is TRBV4-1; 8 bases are a match to TRBD2. Germline trimming cut 5 bases from V and 5 bases from J; bases unmatched to any gene: 7. The CDR3 sequence is 14 residues long. CDR1 and CDR2 (germline): MGHRA, YSYEKL. Here the CDR3 reads CASSAAGVGETQYF. The CDR3 bases are TGCGCCAGCAGCGCAGCGGGAGTCGGGGAGACCCAGTACTTC.

This clone was counted ten times or more. The CDR3 loop reads CASSLSTGTDTQYF. The CDR3 coding sequence is TGTGCCAGCAGCTTGAGTACAGGCACAGATACGCAGTATTTT. The gene calls are TRBV5-4 and TRBJ2-3; no definite D call. This CDR3 is built from 14 residues. The germline V gene encodes CDR1 SGHNT and CDR2 YYREEE (reference sequence). Trimming removed 1 base at V and 1 base at J, with 7 bases between.